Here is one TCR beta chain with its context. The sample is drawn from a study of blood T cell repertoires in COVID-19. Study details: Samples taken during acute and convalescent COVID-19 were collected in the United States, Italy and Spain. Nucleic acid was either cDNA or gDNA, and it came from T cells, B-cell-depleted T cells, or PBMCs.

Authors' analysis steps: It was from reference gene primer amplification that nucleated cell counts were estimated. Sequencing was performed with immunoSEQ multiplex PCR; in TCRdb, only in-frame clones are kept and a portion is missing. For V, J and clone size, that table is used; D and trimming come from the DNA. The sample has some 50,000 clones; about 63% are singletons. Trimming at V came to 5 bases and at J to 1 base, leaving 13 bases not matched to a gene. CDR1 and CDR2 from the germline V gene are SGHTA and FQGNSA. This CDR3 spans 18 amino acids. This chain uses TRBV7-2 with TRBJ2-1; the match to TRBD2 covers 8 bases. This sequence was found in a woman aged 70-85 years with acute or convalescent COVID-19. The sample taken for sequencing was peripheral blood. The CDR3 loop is CASSLYRGAGGSYNEQFF. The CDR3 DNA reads TGTGCCAGCAGCCTGTACCGAGGGGCGGGGGGTTCCTACAATGAGCAGTTCTTC. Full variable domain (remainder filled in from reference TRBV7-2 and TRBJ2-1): GAGVSQSPSNKVTEKGKDVELRCDPISGHTALYWYRQSLGQGLEFLIYFQGNSAPDKSGLPSDRFSAERTGGSVSTLTIQRTQQEDSAVYLCASSLYRGAGGSYNEQFFGPGTRLTVL.